The rows below give T cell receptor beta chains drawn from one sample of a study of T-cell reconstitution after alpha-beta-depleted transplantation in children. MiXCR, run by TCRdb on the PCR reads, gives a single entry per CDR3 protein. The sample carries about 610,000 distinct CDR3 sequences, roughly a tenth recorded once. The specimen was PBMCs from the stem cell graft donor, collected from the stem cell graft. Source of these receptors: a human donor who donated a stem cell graft to a child with acute myeloid leukemia. Each CDR3 is given with its conserved first and last residue. A D gene is named only where the DNA matches it firmly. A clone size is listed for some rows: how often the clone was seen (once, few, many), or a class if it is expanded.

d_gene | j_gene | abundance | v_gene | CDR3nt | CDR3aa
NA | TRBJ2-2 | NA | TRBV20-1 | TGCAGTGCTAGGGGGGGGGGCCGCGCGAACACCGGGGAGCTGTTTTTT | CSARGGGRANTGELFF
TRBD2 | TRBJ2-2 | few | TRBV7-8 | TGTGCCAGCAGCCCCTCGGGAGGGGGAAGCACCGGGGAGCTGTTTTTT | CASSPSGGGSTGELFF
NA | TRBJ1-1 | many | TRBV11-2 | TGTGCCAGCAGCTTAGATGGGGGCCTGACTGAAGCTTTCTTT | CASSLDGGLTEAFF
NA | TRBJ1-1 | NA | TRBV5-6 | TGTGCCAGCAGCTCTCCGGGACTCATGAACACTGAAGCTTTCTTT | CASSSPGLMNTEAFF
NA | TRBJ1-2 | few | TRBV12-3/TRBV12-4 | TGTGCCAGCAGTTTAGCCCCCGGGATCTATGGCTACACCTTC | CASSLAPGIYGYTF
NA | TRBJ2-5 | few | TRBV29-1 | TGCAGCGTTGAAGAACAGAATCGAGAGACCCAGTACTTC | CSVEEQNRETQYF
TRBD2 | TRBJ2-7 | few | TRBV20-1 | TGCAGTGCTAGTCGGCGAGCGGGAGATTACGAGCAGTACTTC | CSASRRAGDYEQYF
NA | TRBJ2-5 | few | TRBV7-6 | TGTGCCAGCAGCTTCCCCGGGCAGCAAGAGACCCAGTACTTC | CASSFPGQQETQYF
NA | TRBJ2-7 | NA | TRBV14 | TGTGCCAGCAGCCAAGGTGGTCTCGGGCAGTACTTC | CASSQGGLGQYF
NA | TRBJ2-1 | many | TRBV7-6 | TGTGCCAGCAGTCCAGACCGAAGCTCCTACAATGAGCAGTTCTTC | CASSPDRSSYNEQFF
TRBD2 | TRBJ2-7 | few | TRBV3-1 | TGTGCCAGCAGACCGCTGACTAGCCCCAGGGACGAGCAGTACTTC | CASRPLTSPRDEQYF
NA | TRBJ2-2 | few | TRBV29-1 | TGCAGCGTTGTTGGAGGGGCGAACACCGGGGAGCTGTTTTTT | CSVVGGANTGELFF
NA | TRBJ1-6 | NA | TRBV12-3/TRBV12-4 | TGTGCCAGCAGTTTAGATGGGAATTCACCCCTCCACTTT | CASSLDGNSPLHF
NA | TRBJ1-3 | few | TRBV11-2 | TGTGCCAGCAGCTTAGTCGTCGGGAGCTCTGGAAACACCATATATTTT | CASSLVVGSSGNTIYF
TRBD1 | TRBJ2-1 | many | TRBV19 | TGTGCCAGTTTAGGGACAGGGAAGTTCTACAATGAGCAGTTCTTC | CASLGTGKFYNEQFF
NA | TRBJ2-7 | few | TRBV28 | TGTGCCAGCAGTTCTACAGGGTTTGGGTACGAGCAGTACTTC | CASSSTGFGYEQYF
TRBD1 | TRBJ1-2 | many | TRBV20-1 | TGCAGTGCTAGTGGGGACAGTTTAAACTATGGCTACACCTTC | CSASGDSLNYGYTF
TRBD1 | TRBJ1-1 | NA | TRBV6-5 | TGTGCCAGCAGAACATCAGGGGGGAACACTGAAGCTTTCTTT | CASRTSGGNTEAFF
NA | TRBJ2-2 | NA | TRBV27 | TGTGCCAGCAGTCGGGGGACAGACTTCAACACCGGGGAGCTGTTTTTT | CASSRGTDFNTGELFF
TRBD1 | TRBJ1-2 | NA | TRBV20-1 | TGCAGTGGAGTGGGACAGGGCGTAGACTATGGCTACACCTTC | CSGVGQGVDYGYTF
TRBD1 | TRBJ2-1 | few | TRBV5-1 | TGCGCCAGCAGCCTGTACGGACAGGGGGCTTTCAATGAGCAGTTCTTC | CASSLYGQGAFNEQFF
NA | TRBJ1-2 | NA | TRBV7-2 | TGTGCCAGCAGCTCAAACAGGGTGGCTGGCTACACCTTC | CASSSNRVAGYTF